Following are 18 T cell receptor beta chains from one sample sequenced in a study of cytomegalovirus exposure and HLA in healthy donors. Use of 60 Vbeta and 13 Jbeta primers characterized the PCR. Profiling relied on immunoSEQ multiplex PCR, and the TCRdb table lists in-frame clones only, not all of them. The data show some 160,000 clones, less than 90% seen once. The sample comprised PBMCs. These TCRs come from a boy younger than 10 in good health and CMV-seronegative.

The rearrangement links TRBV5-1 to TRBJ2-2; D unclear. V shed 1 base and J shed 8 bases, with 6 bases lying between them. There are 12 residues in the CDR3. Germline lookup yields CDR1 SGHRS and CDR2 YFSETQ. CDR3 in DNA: TGCGCCAGCAGCTTGTCCATTGGGGAGCTGTTTTTT. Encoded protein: CASSLSIGELFF.

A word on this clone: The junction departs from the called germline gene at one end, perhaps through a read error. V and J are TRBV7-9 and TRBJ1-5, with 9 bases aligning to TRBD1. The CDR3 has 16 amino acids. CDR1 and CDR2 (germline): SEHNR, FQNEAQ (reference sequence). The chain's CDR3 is CSSSLGTGRVNQPQHF. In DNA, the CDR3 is TGTTCCAGCAGCTTAGGGACAGGGAGAGTCAATCAGCCCCAGCATTTT.

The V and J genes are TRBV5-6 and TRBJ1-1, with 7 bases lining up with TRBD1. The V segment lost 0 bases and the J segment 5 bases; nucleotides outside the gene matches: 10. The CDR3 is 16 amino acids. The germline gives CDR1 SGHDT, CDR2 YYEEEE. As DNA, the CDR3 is TGTGCCAGCAGCTTGGCCTTGGACAGGTGGGGAACTGAAGCTTTCTTT. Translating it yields CASSLALDRWGTEAFF. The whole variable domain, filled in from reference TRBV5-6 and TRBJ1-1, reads DAGVTQSPTHLIKTRGQQVTLRCSPKSGHDTVSWYQQALGQGPQFIFQYYEEEERQRGNFPDRFSGHQFPNYSSELNVNALLLGDSALYLCASSLALDRWGTEAFFGQGTRLTVV.

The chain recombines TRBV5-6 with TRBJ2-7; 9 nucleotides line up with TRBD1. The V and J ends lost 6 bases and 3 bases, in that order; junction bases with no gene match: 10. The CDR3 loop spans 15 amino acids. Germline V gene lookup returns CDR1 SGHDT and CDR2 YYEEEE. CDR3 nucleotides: TGTGCCAGCATCCCGTCCGGGACAGGGAACTACGAGCAGTACTTC. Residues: CASIPSGTGNYEQYF.

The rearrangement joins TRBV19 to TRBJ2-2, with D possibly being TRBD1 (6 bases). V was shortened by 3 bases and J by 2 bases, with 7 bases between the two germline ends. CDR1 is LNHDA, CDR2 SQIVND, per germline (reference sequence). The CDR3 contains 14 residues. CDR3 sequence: CASSIRGNTGELFF. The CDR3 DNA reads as TGTGCCAGTAGTATCAGGGGTAACACCGGGGAGCTGTTTTTT.

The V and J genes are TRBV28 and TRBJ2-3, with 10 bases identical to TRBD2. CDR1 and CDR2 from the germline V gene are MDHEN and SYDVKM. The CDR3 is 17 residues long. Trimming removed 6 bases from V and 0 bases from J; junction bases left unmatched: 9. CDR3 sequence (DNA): TGTGCCAGCAGCCCTCTACTAGCGGGACTGAGCACAGATACGCAGTATTTT. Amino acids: CASSPLLAGLSTDTQYF.

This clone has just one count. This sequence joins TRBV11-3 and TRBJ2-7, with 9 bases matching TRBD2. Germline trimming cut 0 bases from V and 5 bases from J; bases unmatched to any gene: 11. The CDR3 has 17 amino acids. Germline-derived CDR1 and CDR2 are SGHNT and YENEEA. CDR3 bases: TGTGCCAGCAGCTTAGAGATGGTAGGGACTAGCTACCACGAGCAGTACTTC. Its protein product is CASSLEMVGTSYHEQYF.

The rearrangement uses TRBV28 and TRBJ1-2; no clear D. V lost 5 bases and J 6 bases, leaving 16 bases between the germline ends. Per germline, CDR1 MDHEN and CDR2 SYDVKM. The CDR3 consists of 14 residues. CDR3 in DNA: TGTGCCAGCAGTGAAACAAGAAGGAGGCATGGCTACACCTTC. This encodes CASSETRRRHGYTF.

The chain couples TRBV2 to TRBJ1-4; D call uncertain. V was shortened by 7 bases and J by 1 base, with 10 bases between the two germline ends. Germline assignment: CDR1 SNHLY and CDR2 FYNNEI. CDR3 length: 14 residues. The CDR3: CASNEVLTNEKLFF. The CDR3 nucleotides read TGTGCCAGCAACGAGGTCCTAACTAATGAAAAACTGTTTTTT.

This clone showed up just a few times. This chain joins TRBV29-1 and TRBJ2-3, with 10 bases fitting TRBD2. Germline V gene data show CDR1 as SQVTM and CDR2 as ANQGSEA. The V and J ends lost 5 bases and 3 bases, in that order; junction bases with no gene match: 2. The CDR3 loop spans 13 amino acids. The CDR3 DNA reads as TGCAGCGTTACTAGCGGGGCTACAGATACGCAGTATTTT. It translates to CSVTSGATDTQYF.

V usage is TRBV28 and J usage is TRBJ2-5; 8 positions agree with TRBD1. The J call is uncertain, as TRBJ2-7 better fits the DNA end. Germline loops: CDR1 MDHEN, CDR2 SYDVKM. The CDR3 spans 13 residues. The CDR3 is CASSFQGAPEQYF. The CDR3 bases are TGTGCCAGCAGTTTTCAGGGGGCGCCCGAGCAGTACTTC.

CDR3 nucleotide sequence: TGTGCCAGCAGTTACCGTCCGAATGAAAAACTGTTTTTT. As protein: CASSYRPNEKLFF. The chain carries TRBV6-6 and TRBJ1-4; the D is unclear. This CDR3 has 13 amino acids. The germline V gene encodes CDR1 MNHNY and CDR2 SVGAGI (reference sequence). V gave up 2 bases and J gave up 5 bases, with 6 bases separating them.

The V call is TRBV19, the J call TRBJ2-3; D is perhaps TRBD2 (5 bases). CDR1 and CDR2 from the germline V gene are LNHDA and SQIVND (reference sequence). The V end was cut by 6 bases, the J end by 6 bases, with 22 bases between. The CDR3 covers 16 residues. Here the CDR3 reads CASRRRGPPDQDTQYF. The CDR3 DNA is TGTGCCAGTAGGAGAAGAGGGCCCCCAGATCAGGATACGCAGTATTTT.

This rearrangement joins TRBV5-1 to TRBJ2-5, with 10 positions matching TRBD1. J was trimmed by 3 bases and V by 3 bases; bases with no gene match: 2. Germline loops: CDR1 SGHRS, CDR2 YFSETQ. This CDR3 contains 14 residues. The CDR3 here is CASSWDRGEETQYF. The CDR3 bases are TGCGCCAGCAGCTGGGACAGGGGAGAAGAGACCCAGTACTTC.

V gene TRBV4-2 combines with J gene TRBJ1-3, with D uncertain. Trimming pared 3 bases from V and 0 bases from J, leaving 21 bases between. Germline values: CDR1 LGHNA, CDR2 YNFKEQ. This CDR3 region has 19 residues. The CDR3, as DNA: TGTGCCAGCAGCCAGGCCGGGCGGGGTCCCGAGAGCTCTGGAAACACCATATATTTT. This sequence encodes CASSQAGRGPESSGNTIYF.

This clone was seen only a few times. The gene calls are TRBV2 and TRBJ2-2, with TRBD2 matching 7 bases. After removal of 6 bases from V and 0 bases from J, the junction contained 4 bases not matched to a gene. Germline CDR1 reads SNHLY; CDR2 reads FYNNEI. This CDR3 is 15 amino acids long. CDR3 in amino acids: CASSWAGANTGELFF. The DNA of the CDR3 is TGTGCCAGCAGCTGGGCGGGGGCGAACACCGGGGAGCTGTTTTTT. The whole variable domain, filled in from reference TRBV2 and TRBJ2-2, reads EPEVTQTPSHQVTQMGQEVILRCVPISNHLYFYWYRQILGQKVEFLVSFYNNEISEKSEIFDDQFSVERPDGSNFTLKIRSTKLEDSAMYFCASSWAGANTGELFFGEGSRLTVL.

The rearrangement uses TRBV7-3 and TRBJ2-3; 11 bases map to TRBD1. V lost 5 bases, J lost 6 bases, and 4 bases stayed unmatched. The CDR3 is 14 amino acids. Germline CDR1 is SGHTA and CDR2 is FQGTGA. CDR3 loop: CASSTRTGGDTQYF. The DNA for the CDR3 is TGTGCCAGCAGCACCAGGACAGGGGGCGATACGCAGTATTTT.

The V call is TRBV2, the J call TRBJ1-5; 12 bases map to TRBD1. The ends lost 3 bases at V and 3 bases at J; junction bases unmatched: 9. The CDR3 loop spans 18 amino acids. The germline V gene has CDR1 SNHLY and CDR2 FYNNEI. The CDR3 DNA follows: TGTGCCAGCAGTGATGGGGACAGGGGGCTTTGGGACAATCAGCCCCAGCATTTT. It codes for CASSDGDRGLWDNQPQHF. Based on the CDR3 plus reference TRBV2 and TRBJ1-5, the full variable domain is EPEVTQTPSHQVTQMGQEVILRCVPISNHLYFYWYRQILGQKVEFLVSFYNNEISEKSEIFDDQFSVERPDGSNFTLKIRSTKLEDSAMYFCASSDGDRGLWDNQPQHFGDGTRLSIL.